This TCR beta chain was sequenced in a study of T cell responses to AZD1222 COVID-19 vaccine. About this clone: Its antigen remains unknown.

Whole-study findings and limits: At study baseline, merely six AZD1222 recipients were seropositive.

Method: immunoSEQ multiplex PCR; TCRdb's copy keeps in-frame clones and lacks some. The sample carries 80,000 to 130,000 clones, around nine tenths recorded once. The sequence was collected from an adult in good health. The specimen comprised peripheral blood, sampled on day 0 of AZD1222 vaccination.

CDR3 coding DNA: TGTGCCAGCAGCTTAGCGCATCAGGGTGGGGCAGATACGCAGTATTTT. Translation: CASSLAHQGGADTQYF. The chain couples TRBV11-1 to TRBJ2-3, with a tentative D call TRBD1 (5 bases). This CDR3 comprises 16 residues. V was cut by 0 bases and J by 4 bases, with 14 bases left in between. CDR1 SGHAT and CDR2 FQDESV come from the germline V gene (reference sequence).